A single sample is the source of the 24 T cell receptor beta chains below, sequenced in a study of early T cells in non-severe SARS-CoV-2 infection. TCRdb re-called the 5' RACE reads with MiXCR, one entry per CDR3 protein. The sample has about 27,000 distinct CDR3 sequences, roughly 5.4% seen once. Sequenced: whole blood. Receptors originate from an adult who was a healthcare worker with PCR-confirmed SARS-CoV-2 infection or an uninfected control (not recorded which).

This clonotype qualifies as medium-sized. The chain joins TRBV5-1 to TRBJ1-1, with D unclear. V was shortened by 6 bases and J by 2 bases, with 8 bases between the two germline ends. Per the germline V gene, CDR1 is SGHRS and CDR2 is YFSETQ. This CDR3 contains 12 residues. The CDR3: CASMGSNTEAFF. DNA of the CDR3: TGCGCCAGCATGGGATCAAACACTGAAGCTTTCTTT.

The chain carries TRBV2 and TRBJ1-2; D remains ambiguous. Trimming took 0 bases from V and 0 from J, leaving 8 bases between them. The length of the CDR3 is 15 residues. Per the germline V gene, CDR1 is SNHLY and CDR2 is FYNNEI. The CDR3 DNA follows: TGTGCCAGCAGTGAAGCGTCCGCGACTAACTATGGCTACACCTTC. Translation gives CASSEASATNYGYTF.

This chain connects TRBV19 to TRBJ1-1; weak D call: TRBD1 (6 bases). CDR1 and CDR2 from the germline V gene are LNHDA and SQIVND (reference sequence). The CDR3 sequence is 18 residues long. The V and J ends lost 7 bases and 1 base respectively, with 25 bases between them. In nucleotides, the CDR3 is TGTGCCAGTACCCAGGGTGTGGGCAGGGGATTTGAGAACACTGAAGCTTTCTTT. It yields the protein CASTQGVGRGFENTEAFF.

This sequence joins TRBV25-1 and TRBJ2-7; 8 nucleotides match TRBD1. Per the germline V gene, CDR1 is MGHDK and CDR2 is SYGVNS. The CDR3 sequence is 13 residues long. Unmatched junction bases numbered 2, after V lost 4 bases and J lost 3 bases. This CDR3 reads CASSGTGRYEQYF. The DNA of the CDR3 is TGTGCCAGCAGTGGGACAGGGCGCTACGAGCAGTACTTC.

The V call is TRBV29-1, the J call TRBJ1-2, with 9 bases matching TRBD1. The V segment lost 3 bases and the J segment 6 bases; nucleotides outside the gene matches: 8. Germline values: CDR1 SQVTM, CDR2 ANQGSEA. This CDR3 contains 14 residues. The CDR3 region is CSVEIGTGINGYTF. For the CDR3, the DNA is TGCAGCGTTGAGATAGGGACAGGGATCAATGGCTACACCTTC.

This clonotype was counted many times. The genes are TRBV12-3 or TRBV12-4 and TRBJ2-1, with D unresolved. The CDR3 is 11 residues long. Between the trimmed V and J ends, which lost 11 bases and 2 bases, there was a span of 7 bases. The CDR3 nucleotides are TGTGCCTCAACAACCTACAATGAGCAGTTCTTC. It specifies CASTTYNEQFF.

The table lists this clonotype with many counts. The chain couples TRBV11-2 to TRBJ2-1; D tentatively fits TRBD1 or TRBD2 (5 bases each). Germline V gene sequence: CDR1 SGHAT, CDR2 FQNNGV. CDR3 size: 18 residues. The V end lost 1 base, the J end lost 4 bases, and 20 bases lay between the germline ends. The CDR3 loop is CASSLVRGRGPGYNEQFF. As DNA, the CDR3 is TGTGCCAGCAGCTTAGTAAGAGGTCGAGGGCCAGGGTACAATGAGCAGTTCTTC.

This clonotype was observed a few times. V and J are TRBV6-5 and TRBJ2-2; D is undetermined. CDR1 and CDR2 (germline): MNHEY, SVGAGI. The ends were cut back, 2 bases at V and 1 base at J, with 5 bases in the middle. CDR3 length: 14 residues. In nucleotides, the CDR3 is TGTGCCAGCAGTTACAACCGGAACACCGGGGAGCTGTTTTTT. Protein product: CASSYNRNTGELFF.

This clonotype is labeled medium-sized. CDR3 sequence reads: CSARRVSVDEQFF. The CDR3 nucleotides are TGCAGTGCTAGGAGGGTGAGTGTGGATGAGCAGTTCTTC. V usage is TRBV20-1 and J usage is TRBJ2-1; tentatively, D is TRBD2 (5 bases). The CDR3 is 13 amino acids. The germline gives CDR1 DFQATT, CDR2 SNEGSKA (reference sequence). Trimming shortened V by 3 bases and J by 8 bases, and 14 bases separated the two germline ends.

This clonotype was observed a few times. This chain uses TRBV20-1 with TRBJ2-1, with a tentative D call TRBD1 (5 bases). CDR3 length: 13 residues. CDR1 DFQATT and CDR2 SNEGSKA come from the germline V gene (reference sequence). V was trimmed by 5 bases and J by 8 bases, leaving 16 bases between them. Here the CDR3 DNA reads TGCAGTGCTTGGAAGGGGAAGGTCGATGAGCAGTTCTTC. As protein: CSAWKGKVDEQFF.

In its sample, this clonotype was seen a few times. The chain recombines TRBV27 with TRBJ1-2; D not resolved. V was clipped by 4 bases and J by 4 bases, with 16 bases between them. The length of the CDR3 is 15 residues. Germline V gives CDR1 MNHEY, CDR2 SMNVEV (reference sequence). For the CDR3, the DNA is TGTGCCAGCAGTTATAACGACCGTATGGGCTATGGCTACACCTTC. It specifies CASSYNDRMGYGYTF.

This clonotype was seen ten or more times. The rearrangement links TRBV29-1 to TRBJ2-7; D is ambiguous. The CDR3 spans 12 residues. From germline, CDR1 is SQVTM and CDR2 ANQGSEA. The V end lost 7 bases, the J end lost 2 bases, and 12 bases lay between the germline ends. CDR3 nucleotides: TGCAGCGCTGGGTCCGTTGCCTACGAGCAGTACTTC. Encoded protein: CSAGSVAYEQYF.

This clonotype is labeled as medium-sized. The chain links TRBV28 to TRBJ2-1, with D perhaps matching TRBD1 or TRBD2 (5 bases each). This CDR3 region has 15 residues. Germline V gene data show CDR1 as MDHEN and CDR2 as SYDVKM. V lost 4 bases and J lost 5, with 15 bases in between. CDR3 nucleotides: TGTGCCAGCAGTTCCACTGCCGGGGCCGACAATGAGCAGTTCTTC. Protein sequence: CASSSTAGADNEQFF.

The chain joins TRBV2 to TRBJ2-3; 14 bases fit TRBD2. The J segment lost 2 bases and the V segment lost 0 bases, leaving 7 bases of the junction unmatched. Germline CDR1 reads SNHLY; CDR2 reads FYNNEI. The CDR3 runs to 19 residues. The CDR3 DNA sequence: TGTGCCAGCAGTGAAGCCCCGGGACTAGCGGGGGACCTCACAGATACGCAGTATTTT. Encoded protein: CASSEAPGLAGDLTDTQYF.

This clonotype was seen repeatedly, ten times or more. The V and J genes are TRBV30 and TRBJ2-7; D is ambiguous. The germline gives CDR1 GTSNPN, CDR2 SVGIG (reference sequence). V lost 0 bases to trimming and J lost 1 base, with 7 bases between them. CDR3 length equals 13 residues. Written as DNA, the CDR3 is TGTGCCTGGAGTGTACCAGGATCCTACGAGCAGTACTTC. This gives the protein CAWSVPGSYEQYF.

This clonotype was found many times. The gene calls are TRBV7-9 and TRBJ2-7, with 10 positions matching TRBD1. Germline values: CDR1 SEHNR, CDR2 FQNEAQ (reference sequence). The CDR3 extends over 13 amino acids. J gave up 4 bases and V 10 bases, and 7 bases lay outside the gene matches. The CDR3 is CATQGQGGYEQYF. Written as DNA, the CDR3 is TGTGCCACCCAAGGACAGGGGGGGTACGAGCAGTACTTC. Variable domain in full (rest from reference TRBV7-9 and TRBJ2-7): DTGVSQNPRHKITKRGQNVTFRCDPISEHNRLYWYRQTLGQGPEFLTYFQNEAQLEKSRLLSDRFSAERPKGSFSTLEIQRTEQGDSAMYLCATQGQGGYEQYFGPGTRLTVT.

This clonotype was found many times. The CDR3 spells CSVRVGNNEQFF. CDR3 coding DNA: TGCAGCGTTAGGGTCGGTAACAATGAGCAGTTCTTC. The gene calls are TRBV29-1 and TRBJ2-1; D gene unclear. CDR1 SQVTM and CDR2 ANQGSEA come from the germline V gene. The CDR3 length is 12 residues. Trimming left V 5 bases short and J 5 bases short, with 10 bases between.

This clonotype has only a few counts. The chain joins TRBV5-1 to TRBJ2-1; TRBD2 agrees at 12 bases. CDR3 length: 15 residues. V dropped 4 bases and J dropped 8; count of bases not matched to a gene: 7. Germline V gives CDR1 SGHRS, CDR2 YFSETQ. Written as DNA, the CDR3 is TGCGCCAGCAGCCTGACTAGCGGGAGTATCTATGAGCAGTTCTTC. This encodes CASSLTSGSIYEQFF.

The table lists this clonotype with many counts. CDR3 sequence: CASSLIRDTQYF. CDR3 in DNA: TGCGCCAGCAGCTTAATTCGGGATACGCAGTATTTT. The chain couples TRBV5-1 to TRBJ2-3; D is undetermined. Trimming pared 2 bases from V and 6 bases from J, leaving 7 bases between. This CDR3 is 12 amino acids long. Germline V CDR1 and CDR2: SGHRS, YFSETQ.

This clonotype occurred many times. V usage is TRBV3-1 and J usage is TRBJ2-5, with D possibly being TRBD1 or TRBD2 (5 bases each). CDR1 and CDR2 (germline): LGHDT, YNNKEL (reference sequence). The CDR3 has 14 residues. V lost 4 bases and J 1 base, leaving 10 bases between the germline ends. The CDR3 sequence is CASSPVGVQETQYF. The DNA for the CDR3 is TGTGCCAGCAGCCCAGTGGGGGTCCAAGAGACCCAGTACTTC.

At least ten counts were recorded for this clonotype. The chain is built from TRBV5-1 and TRBJ2-6; D is ambiguous. The V gene's germline CDR1 is SGHRS and CDR2 YFSETQ. This CDR3 is 13 amino acids long. Trimming pared 2 bases from V and 3 bases from J, leaving 3 bases between. For the CDR3, the DNA is TGCGCCAGCAGCTTCCGTGGGGCCAACGTCCTGACTTTC. It encodes CASSFRGANVLTF.

This clonotype was observed many times. The V call is TRBV7-6, the J call TRBJ2-2; 8 bases map to TRBD1. CDR3 length: 18 amino acids. The ends lost 5 bases at V and 4 bases at J; junction bases unmatched: 15. In germline, CDR1 is SGHVS, CDR2 FNYEAQ. The CDR3, as DNA: TGTGCCAGCAGCCCGCTCCCATCAGGGGGCCCGGGCACCGGGGAGCTGTTTTTT. Its translation: CASSPLPSGGPGTGELFF.

CDR3 sequence reads: CSASPGQGHTEAFF. The CDR3 DNA is TGCAGTGCTAGTCCGGGACAGGGCCACACTGAAGCTTTCTTT. V usage is TRBV20-1 and J usage is TRBJ1-1; 9 bases fit TRBD1. Looked up from germline, CDR1 is DFQATT and CDR2 is SNEGSKA (reference sequence). Germline trimming cut 3 bases from V and 3 bases from J; bases unmatched to any gene: 5. The CDR3 has 14 amino acids.

The chain is built from TRBV7-9 and TRBJ1-3; no firm D call. Germline lookup yields CDR1 SEHNR and CDR2 FQNEAQ (reference sequence). The V gene lost 3 bases and the J gene lost 4 bases, with 7 bases spanning the gap. The CDR3 runs 13 residues. CDR3 coding DNA: TGTGCCAGCAGCTTCGGCAGCGGAAACACCATATATTTT. It translates to CASSFGSGNTIYF.